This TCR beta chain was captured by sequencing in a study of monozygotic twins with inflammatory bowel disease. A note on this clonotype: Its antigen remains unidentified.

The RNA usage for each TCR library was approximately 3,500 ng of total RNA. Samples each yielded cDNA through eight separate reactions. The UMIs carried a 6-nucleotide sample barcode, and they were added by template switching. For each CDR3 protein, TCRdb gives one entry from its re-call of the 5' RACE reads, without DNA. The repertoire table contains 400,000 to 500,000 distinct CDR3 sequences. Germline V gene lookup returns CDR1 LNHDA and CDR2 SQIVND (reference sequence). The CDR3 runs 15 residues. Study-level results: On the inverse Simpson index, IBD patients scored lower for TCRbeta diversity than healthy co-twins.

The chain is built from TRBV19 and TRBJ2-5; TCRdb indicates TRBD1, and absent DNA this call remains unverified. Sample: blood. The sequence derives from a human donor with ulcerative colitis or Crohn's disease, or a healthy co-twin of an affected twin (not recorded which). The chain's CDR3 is CASSMARGVQETQYF.